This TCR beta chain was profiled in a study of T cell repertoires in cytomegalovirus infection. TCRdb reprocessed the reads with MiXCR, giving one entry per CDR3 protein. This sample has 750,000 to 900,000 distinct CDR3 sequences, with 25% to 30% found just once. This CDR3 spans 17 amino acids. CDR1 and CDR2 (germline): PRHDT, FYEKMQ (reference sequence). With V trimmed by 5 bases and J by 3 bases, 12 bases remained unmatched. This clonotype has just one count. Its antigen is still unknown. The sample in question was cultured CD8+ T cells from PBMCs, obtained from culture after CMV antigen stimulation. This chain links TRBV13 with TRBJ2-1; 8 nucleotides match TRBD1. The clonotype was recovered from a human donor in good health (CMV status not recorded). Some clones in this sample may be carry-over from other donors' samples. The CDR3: CASSARPGTGIYNEQFF. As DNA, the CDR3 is TGTGCCAGCAGCGCTAGGCCCGGGACAGGAATCTACAATGAGCAGTTCTTC.